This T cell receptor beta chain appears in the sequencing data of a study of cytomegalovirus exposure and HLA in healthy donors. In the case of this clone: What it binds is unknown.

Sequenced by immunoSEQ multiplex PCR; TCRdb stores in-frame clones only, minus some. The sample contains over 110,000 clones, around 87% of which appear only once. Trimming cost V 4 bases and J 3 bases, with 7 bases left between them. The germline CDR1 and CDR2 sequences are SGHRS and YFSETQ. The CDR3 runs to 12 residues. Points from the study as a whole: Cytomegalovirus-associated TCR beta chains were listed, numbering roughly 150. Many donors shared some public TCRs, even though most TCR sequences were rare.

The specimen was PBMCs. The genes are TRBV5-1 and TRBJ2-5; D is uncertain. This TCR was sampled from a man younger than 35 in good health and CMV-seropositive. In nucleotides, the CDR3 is TGCGCCAGCAGCCCGCAGAAAGAGACCCAGTACTTC. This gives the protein CASSPQKETQYF.